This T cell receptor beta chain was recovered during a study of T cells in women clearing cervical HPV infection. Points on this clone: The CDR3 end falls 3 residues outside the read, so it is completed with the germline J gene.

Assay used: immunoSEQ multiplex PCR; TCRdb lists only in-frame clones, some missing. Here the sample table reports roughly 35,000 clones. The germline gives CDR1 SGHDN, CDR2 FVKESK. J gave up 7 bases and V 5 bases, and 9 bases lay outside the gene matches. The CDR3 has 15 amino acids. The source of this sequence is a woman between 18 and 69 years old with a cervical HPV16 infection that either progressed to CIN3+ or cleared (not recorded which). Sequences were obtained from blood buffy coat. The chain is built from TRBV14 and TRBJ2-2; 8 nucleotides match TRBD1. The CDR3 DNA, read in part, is TGTGCCAGCAGCTACGAACGGACAGGGATCGGGGAG. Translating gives CASSYERTGIGE. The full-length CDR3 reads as CASSYERTGIGELFF.